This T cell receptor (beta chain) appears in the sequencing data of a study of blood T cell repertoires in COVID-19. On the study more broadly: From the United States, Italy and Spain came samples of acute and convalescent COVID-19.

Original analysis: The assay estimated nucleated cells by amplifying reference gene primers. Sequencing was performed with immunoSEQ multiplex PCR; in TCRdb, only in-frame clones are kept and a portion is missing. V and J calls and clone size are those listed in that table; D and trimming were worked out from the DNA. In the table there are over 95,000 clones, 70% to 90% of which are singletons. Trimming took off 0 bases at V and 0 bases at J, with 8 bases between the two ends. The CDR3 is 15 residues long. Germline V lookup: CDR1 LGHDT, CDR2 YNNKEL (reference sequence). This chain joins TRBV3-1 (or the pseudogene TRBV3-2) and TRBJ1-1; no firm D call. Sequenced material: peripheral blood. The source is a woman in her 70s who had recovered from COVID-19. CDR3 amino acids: CASSQERFMNTEAFF. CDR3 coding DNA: TGTGCCAGCAGCCAAGAACGGTTTATGAACACTGAAGCTTTCTTT.